The 9 T cell receptor beta chains listed next were all sequenced from one sample in a study of T cell changes during pregnancy in multiple sclerosis. Sequencing was performed with immunoSEQ multiplex PCR; in TCRdb, only in-frame clones are kept and a portion is missing. In the table there are roughly 75,000 clones, about 88% of which are singletons. The starting material was peripheral blood, obtained before pregnancy. The receptors stem from a female donor with multiple sclerosis, enrolled in a pregnancy study.

The gene calls are TRBV6-5 and TRBJ1-5, with D perhaps matching TRBD1 (6 bases). V gave up 0 bases and J gave up 7 bases, with 13 bases separating them. CDR3 length: 15 amino acids. Germline lookup yields CDR1 MNHEY and CDR2 SVGAGI. Here the CDR3 DNA reads TGTGCCAGCAGTTACTCACAGGGTCCAGGCCAGCCCCAGCATTTT. Its protein product is CASSYSQGPGQPQHF.

V gene TRBV5-4 combines with J gene TRBJ2-5, with 16 bases fitting TRBD2. The CDR3 length is 17 residues. V lost 4 bases to trimming and J lost 4 bases; unmatched junction nucleotides: 7. Germline values: CDR1 SGHNT, CDR2 YYREEE (reference sequence). CDR3 coding DNA: TGTGCCAGCAGCCCGCCGGGACTAGCGGGGGGGAGAGAGACCCAGTACTTC. This codes for CASSPPGLAGGRETQYF.

This rearrangement joins TRBV30 to TRBJ1-2, with D perhaps matching TRBD1 (5 bases). CDR3 length: 13 residues. The germline CDR1 and CDR2 sequences are GTSNPN and SVGIG (reference sequence). Trimming left V 4 bases short and J 1 base short, with 10 bases between. The CDR3 region is CAWNRDFNYGYTF. The CDR3 bases are TGTGCCTGGAATCGGGACTTTAACTATGGCTACACCTTC.

This clone is a singleton in its sample. The chain couples TRBV19 to TRBJ1-5; 7 positions agree with TRBD1. Germline trimming cut 2 bases from V and 7 bases from J; bases unmatched to any gene: 8. Germline lookup yields CDR1 LNHDA and CDR2 SQIVND (reference sequence). The CDR3 has 15 amino acids. The CDR3 sequence: CASSILSGGRQPQHF. CDR3 nucleotides: TGTGCCAGTAGTATATTGTCAGGGGGTAGGCAGCCCCAGCATTTT.

The J gene is TRBJ1-2, the V gene TRBV30; possible D gene TRBD1, 6 bases. Per the germline V gene, CDR1 is GTSNPN and CDR2 is SVGIG (reference sequence). The length of the CDR3 is 15 residues. V was shortened by 2 bases and J by 5 bases, with 18 bases between the two germline ends. The CDR3 nucleotides read TGTGCCTGGAGTCCCCAACCAGGGGCGACATATGGCTACACCTTC. Translating it yields CAWSPQPGATYGYTF. The full variable domain, with the rest looked up from reference TRBV30 and TRBJ1-2, is SQTIHQWPATLVQPVGSPLSLECTVEGTSNPNLYWYRQAAGRGLQLLFYSVGIGQISSEVPQNLSASRPQDRQFILSSKKLLLSDSGFYLCAWSPQPGATYGYTFGSGTRLTVV.

The V call is TRBV5-6, the J call TRBJ1-2; weak D call: TRBD1 (5 bases). This CDR3 is 14 amino acids long. Trimming stripped 0 bases from V and 8 bases from J, with 14 bases between. Per germline, CDR1 SGHDT and CDR2 YYEEEE. In DNA, the CDR3 is TGTGCCAGCAGCTTGGGGCAGGGTCTTGGCGGCTACACCTTC. Its protein product is CASSLGQGLGGYTF. The full variable domain, with the rest looked up from reference TRBV5-6 and TRBJ1-2, is DAGVTQSPTHLIKTRGQQVTLRCSPKSGHDTVSWYQQALGQGPQFIFQYYEEEERQRGNFPDRFSGHQFPNYSSELNVNALLLGDSALYLCASSLGQGLGGYTFGSGTRLTVV.

CDR3 nucleotides: TGTGCCAGTAATTCAGCGGGGTTGGCACAGCCCCAGCATTTT. This gives the protein CASNSAGLAQPQHF. The rearrangement joins TRBV19 to TRBJ1-5; D gene ambiguous. Trimming pared 7 bases from V and 7 bases from J, leaving 17 bases between. CDR3 size: 14 residues. Germline loops: CDR1 LNHDA, CDR2 SQIVND (reference sequence).

This clone was observed a handful of times. V and J are TRBV6-4 and TRBJ2-2; TRBD2 might be the D (6 bases). Germline assignment: CDR1 MRHNA and CDR2 SNTAGT. The CDR3 spans 14 residues. Trimming removed 4 bases at V and 3 bases at J, with 9 bases between. For the CDR3, the DNA is TGTGCCAGCAGTGCCCCGGGAGACACCGGGGAGCTGTTTTTT. This codes for CASSAPGDTGELFF.

This chain joins TRBV2 and TRBJ1-1; possible D gene TRBD1, 6 bases. CDR3 length equals 14 residues. V was cut by 3 bases and J by 4 bases, with 12 bases left in between. CDR1 and CDR2 from the germline V gene are SNHLY and FYNNEI. This CDR3 reads CASSERGAGTEAFF. CDR3 in DNA: TGTGCCAGCAGTGAGCGGGGGGCTGGCACTGAAGCTTTCTTT.